The sequence of this T cell receptor beta chain was determined in a study of T cell responses to AZD1222 COVID-19 vaccine (dated by TCRdb to 2020 to 2022). With regard to the full study: TCR sequencing covered fewer than 250 trial participants: 200 to 220 given two doses of AZD1222 and approximately 26 given two doses of MenACWY control vaccine. Enrollment into the trials was organized by age into subgroups of 18-55, 56-69 and 70-plus years, and those subgroups contained 148, 28 and 57 TCR-sequenced participants, respectively. General study outcomes and caveats: Because no day 14 peak-response samples were available, the repertoires could be characterized only after the peak T cell response. Reportedly, close to half of the unique spike-specific TCRs recognized epitopes lying outside the regions that are mutated in the B.1.351 and B.1.1.7 variants. CD4 TCRs associated with the vaccine covered the entire spike protein, and the dominant responses were in regions 160-218 and 743-854. A significant rise in spike-specific TCR breadth and depth was observed after two AZD1222 doses relative to day 0 and relative to MenACWY recipients. The 56-69-year group was small, and its depth increase did not reach significance, likely because of low power. Conclusions about previously exposed vaccinees are limited, since just five to seven AZD1222 recipients were seropositive for SARS-CoV-2 at baseline. Participants were mostly white British and included more females than males, and it was suggested by the authors that clonal diversity may have been underestimated.

The CDR3 regions of human TCRbeta chains were analyzed by immunosequencing. Under the source paper's analysis protocol: TCRs in the repertoires were matched against a reference library of SARS-CoV-2-specific TCRs that had been generated with the MIRA antigen-specificity platform. Breadth was defined as the fraction of unique TCRs that were SARS-CoV-2-associated. Depth was defined as the fraction of total T cells that were SARS-CoV-2-associated. Using the MIRA data, each spike-specific TCR was assigned both to the spike region to which the TCR was reactive and to a CD4 or CD8 class. Log10-transformed breadth and depth values were compared by one-way ANOVA with Sidak's multiple comparisons tests. As stored in TCRdb, this immuneACCESS dataset retains in-frame rearrangements with V and J assigned. A fraction of the clones does not appear; measured against another copy, unresolved V genes explain less than half of the discrepancy, and the remainder lacks a known reason. V and J calls and clone size are copied from that table; D and trimming were computed from the DNA. This sample's clone table shows 150,000 or so clones. The top ten constitute about 2.3% of the sample.

The label giving this sample's time point can be read as: baseline before first vaccination. Samples from vaccinated people were obtained from the UK trials COV001 and COV002, which included a single-blind randomized controlled phase 2/3 trial of AZD1222 (ChAdOx1 nCoV-19) in healthy adults. For TCRbeta chain sequencing, PBMC samples from trial participants were taken at day 0 and at day 28 after the second dose. For this clone: Its antigen target is currently unknown.

The sequence was obtained from an adult in good health. Sequencing was performed on peripheral blood.

The CDR3 protein is CASSPTSGGGYNEQFF. The base sequence is TGTGCCAGCAGCCCGACTAGCGGGGGTGGCTACAATGAGCAGTTCTTC. Rearrangement joined TRBV9 to TRBJ2-1; TRBD2 fits 12 bases in the junction. Measured from the cysteine to the phenylalanine, the CDR3 is 16 residues long. Kept here is only the CDR3 DNA, which spans 48 bases and is read in frame from base 1. Per the germline V gene, SGDLS is the CDR1 and YYNGEE is the CDR2. Trimming takes 4 bases off V and 3 bases off J; junction bases not matched to a gene: 5.